This T cell receptor beta chain was obtained from a study of T cells in women clearing cervical HPV infection. Findings of the study overall: It is unknown whether associations predate infection; no effector/memory or HPV-specific sorting. Richness plus V gene abundances separated cases from controls with AUC 0.7 to 0.9.

HPV was found by MY09/MY11 PCR and dot-blot genotyping. With regard to this clone: Its specificity is unknown. Read sequence stops 3 residues before the CDR3 end, and the germline J gene provides the missing end.

This CDR3 has 13 amino acids. In germline, CDR1 is SGHRS, CDR2 YFSETQ. The method was immunoSEQ multiplex PCR; TCRdb's version includes in-frame clones alone and lacks a portion of them. This sample's clone table lists about 35,000 clones. The TCR was taken from a woman between 18 and 70 years old with a cervical HPV16 infection that either progressed to CIN3+ or cleared (not recorded which). Sequencing was performed on blood buffy coat. The rearrangement joins TRBV5-1 to TRBJ2-3, with D possibly matching TRBD1 (5 bases). The sequenced part of the CDR3 DNA is TGCGCCAGCAGCTTGGACAGGAACCAGCCG. Amino acids: CASSLDRNQP. The entire CDR3 protein reads CASSLDRNQPQYF.